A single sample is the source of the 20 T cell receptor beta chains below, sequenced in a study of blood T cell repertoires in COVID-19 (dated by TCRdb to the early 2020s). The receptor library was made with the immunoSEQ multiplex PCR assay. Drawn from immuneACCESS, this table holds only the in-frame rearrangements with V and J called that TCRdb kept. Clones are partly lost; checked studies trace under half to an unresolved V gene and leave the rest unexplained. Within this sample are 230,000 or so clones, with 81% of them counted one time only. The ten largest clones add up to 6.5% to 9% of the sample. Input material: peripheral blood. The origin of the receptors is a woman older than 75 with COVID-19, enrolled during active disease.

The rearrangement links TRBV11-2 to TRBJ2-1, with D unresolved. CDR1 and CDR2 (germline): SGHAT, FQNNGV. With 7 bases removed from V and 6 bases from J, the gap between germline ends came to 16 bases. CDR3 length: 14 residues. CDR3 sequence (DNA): TGTGCCAGCACCTTTCCGGGTTTTTTCAATGAGCAGTTCTTC. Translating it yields CASTFPGFFNEQFF.

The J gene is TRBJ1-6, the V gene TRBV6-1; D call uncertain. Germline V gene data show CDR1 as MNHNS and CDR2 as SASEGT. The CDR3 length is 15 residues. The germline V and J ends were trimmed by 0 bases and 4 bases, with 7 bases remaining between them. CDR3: CASSEARQYNSPLHF. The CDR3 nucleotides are TGTGCCAGCAGTGAAGCGCGGCAGTATAATTCACCCCTCCACTTT.

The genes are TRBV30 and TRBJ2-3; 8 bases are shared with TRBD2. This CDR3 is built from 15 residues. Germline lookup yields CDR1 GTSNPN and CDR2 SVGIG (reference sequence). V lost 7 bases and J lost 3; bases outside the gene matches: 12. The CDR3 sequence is CASPAAGGLTDTQYF. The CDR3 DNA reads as TGTGCCTCGCCGGCGGCGGGAGGCCTTACAGATACGCAGTATTTT.

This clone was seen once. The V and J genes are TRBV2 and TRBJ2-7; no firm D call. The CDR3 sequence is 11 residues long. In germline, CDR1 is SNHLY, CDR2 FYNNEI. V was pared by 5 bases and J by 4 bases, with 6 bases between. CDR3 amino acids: CASSRPYEQYF. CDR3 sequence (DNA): TGTGCCAGCAGTCGTCCTTACGAGCAGTACTTC.

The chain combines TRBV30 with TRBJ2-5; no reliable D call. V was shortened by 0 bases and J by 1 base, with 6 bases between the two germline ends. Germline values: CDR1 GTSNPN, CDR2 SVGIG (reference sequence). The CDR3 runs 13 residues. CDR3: CAWSVRGQETQYF. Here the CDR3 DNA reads TGTGCCTGGAGTGTACGAGGCCAAGAGACCCAGTACTTC.

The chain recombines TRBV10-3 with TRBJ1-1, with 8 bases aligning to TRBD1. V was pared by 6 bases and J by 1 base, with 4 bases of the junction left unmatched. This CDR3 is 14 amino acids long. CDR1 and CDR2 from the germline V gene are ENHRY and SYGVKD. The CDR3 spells CAIRDRDSNTEAFF. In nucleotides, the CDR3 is TGTGCCATCAGGGACAGGGACTCGAACACTGAAGCTTTCTTT.

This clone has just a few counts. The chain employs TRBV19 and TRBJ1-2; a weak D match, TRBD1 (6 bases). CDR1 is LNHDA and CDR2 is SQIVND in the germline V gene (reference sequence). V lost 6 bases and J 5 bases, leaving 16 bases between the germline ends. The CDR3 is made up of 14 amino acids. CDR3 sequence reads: CASSAGTRVYGYTF. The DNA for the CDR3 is TGTGCCAGTAGCGCCGGGACACGAGTTTATGGCTACACCTTC.

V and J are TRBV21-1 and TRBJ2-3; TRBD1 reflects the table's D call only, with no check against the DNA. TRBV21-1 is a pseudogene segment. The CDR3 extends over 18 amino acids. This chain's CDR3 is CASTNTQPDRGRGDTQYF. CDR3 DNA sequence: TGTGCCAGCACCAACACCCAGCCGGACAGGGGGCGCGGAGATACGCAGTATTTT.

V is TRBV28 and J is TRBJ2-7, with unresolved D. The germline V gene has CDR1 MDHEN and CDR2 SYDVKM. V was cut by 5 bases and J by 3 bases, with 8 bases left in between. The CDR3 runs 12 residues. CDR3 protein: CASSPLLYEQYF. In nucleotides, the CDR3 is TGTGCCAGCAGTCCACTGCTCTACGAGCAGTACTTC. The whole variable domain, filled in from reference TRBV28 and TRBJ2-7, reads DVKVTQSSRYLVKRTGEKVFLECVQDMDHENMFWYRQDPGLGLRLIYFSYDVKMKEKGDIPEGYSVSREKKERFSLILESASTNQTSMYLCASSPLLYEQYFGPGTRLTVT.

The CDR3: CASSPQTLTYEQYF. The CDR3 nucleotides read TGTGCCAGCAGTCCCCAGACACTCACCTACGAGCAGTACTTC. J is TRBJ2-7 and V is TRBV27, with D unclear. The germline V gene has CDR1 MNHEY and CDR2 SMNVEV (reference sequence). There are 14 residues in the CDR3. V lost 5 bases to trimming and J lost 2 bases, with 13 bases between them.

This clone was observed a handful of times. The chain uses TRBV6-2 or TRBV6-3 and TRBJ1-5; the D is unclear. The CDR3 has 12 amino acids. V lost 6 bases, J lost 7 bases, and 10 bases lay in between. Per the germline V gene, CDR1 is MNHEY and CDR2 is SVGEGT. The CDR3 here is CASSHTPQPQHF. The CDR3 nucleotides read TGTGCCAGCAGCCACACCCCGCAGCCCCAGCATTTT.

CDR3 DNA sequence: TGCGCCAGCAGCCAAGATAGGAGGGGTACTGGGGCCAACGTCCTGACTTTC. Its protein is CASSQDRRGTGANVLTF. The rearrangement uses TRBV4-1 and TRBJ2-6; tentatively, D is TRBD2 (6 bases). Looked up from germline, CDR1 is MGHRA and CDR2 is YSYEKL. The CDR3 loop spans 17 amino acids. V lost 0 bases and J 2 bases, leaving 11 bases between the germline ends.

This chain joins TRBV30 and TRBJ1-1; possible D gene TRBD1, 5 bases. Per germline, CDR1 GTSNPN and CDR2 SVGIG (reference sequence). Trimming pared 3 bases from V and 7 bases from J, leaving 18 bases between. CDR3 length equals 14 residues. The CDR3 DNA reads TGTGCCTGGAGCGGCTCTGGCAGGGAGGGTGAAGCTTTCTTT. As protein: CAWSGSGREGEAFF.

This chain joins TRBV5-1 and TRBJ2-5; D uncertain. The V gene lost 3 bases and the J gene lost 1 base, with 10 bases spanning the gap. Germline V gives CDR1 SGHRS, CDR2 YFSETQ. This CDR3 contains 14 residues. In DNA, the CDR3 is TGCGCCAGCAGCTCCCCCTCCGTCCAAGAGACCCAGTACTTC. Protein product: CASSSPSVQETQYF.

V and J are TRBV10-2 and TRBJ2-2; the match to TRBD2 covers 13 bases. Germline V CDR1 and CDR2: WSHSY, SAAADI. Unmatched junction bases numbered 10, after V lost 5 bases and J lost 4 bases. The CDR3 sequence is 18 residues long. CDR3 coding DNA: TGCGCCAGCAGTCCCCATAGAACTAGCGGGAGGGCCACCGGGGAGCTGTTTTTT. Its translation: CASSPHRTSGRATGELFF.

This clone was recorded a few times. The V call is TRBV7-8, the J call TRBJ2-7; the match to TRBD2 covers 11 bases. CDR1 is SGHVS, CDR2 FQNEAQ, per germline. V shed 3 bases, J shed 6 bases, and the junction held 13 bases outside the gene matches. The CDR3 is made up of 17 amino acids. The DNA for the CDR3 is TGTGCCAGCAGCTTTGGTAGCGGGAGGGCTCGGGGCTCCGAGCAGTACTTC. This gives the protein CASSFGSGRARGSEQYF.

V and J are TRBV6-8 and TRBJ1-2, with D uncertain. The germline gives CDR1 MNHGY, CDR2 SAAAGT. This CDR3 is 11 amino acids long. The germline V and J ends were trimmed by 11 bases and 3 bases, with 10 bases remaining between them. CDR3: CAGRRYYGYTF. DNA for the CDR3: TGTGCCGGAAGGAGATACTATGGCTACACCTTC.

CDR3 loop: CAISEERDRYNEQFF. CDR3 nucleotide sequence: TGTGCCATCAGTGAGGAGCGGGATCGTTACAATGAGCAGTTCTTC. The chain recombines TRBV10-3 with TRBJ2-1; 7 bases match TRBD2. V dropped 2 bases and J dropped 4; count of bases not matched to a gene: 5. CDR1 ENHRY and CDR2 SYGVKD come from the germline V gene. This CDR3 region has 15 residues.

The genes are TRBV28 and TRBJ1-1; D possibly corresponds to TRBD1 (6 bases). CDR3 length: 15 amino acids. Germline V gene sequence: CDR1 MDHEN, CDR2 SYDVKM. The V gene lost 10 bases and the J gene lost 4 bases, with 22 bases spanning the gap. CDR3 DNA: TGTGCCACAACCCCTTGGGGGCCATCGGGCACTGAAGCTTTCTTT. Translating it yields CATTPWGPSGTEAFF.

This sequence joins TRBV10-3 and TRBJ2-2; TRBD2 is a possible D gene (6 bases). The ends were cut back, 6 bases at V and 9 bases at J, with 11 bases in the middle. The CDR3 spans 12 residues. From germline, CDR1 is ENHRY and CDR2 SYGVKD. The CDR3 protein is CAISGGRRELFF. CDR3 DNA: TGTGCCATCAGCGGGGGTAGGAGGGAGCTGTTTTTT.